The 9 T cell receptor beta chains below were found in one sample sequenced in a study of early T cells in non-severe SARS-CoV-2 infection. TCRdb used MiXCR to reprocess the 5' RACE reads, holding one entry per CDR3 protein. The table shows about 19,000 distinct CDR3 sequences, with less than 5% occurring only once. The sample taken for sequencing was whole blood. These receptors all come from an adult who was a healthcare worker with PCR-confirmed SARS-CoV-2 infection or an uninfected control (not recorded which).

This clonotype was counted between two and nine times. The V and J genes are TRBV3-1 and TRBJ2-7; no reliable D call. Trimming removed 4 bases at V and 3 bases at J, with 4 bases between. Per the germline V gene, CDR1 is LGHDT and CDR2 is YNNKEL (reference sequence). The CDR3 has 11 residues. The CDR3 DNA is TGTGCCAGCAGCCTGCACTACGAGCAGTACTTC. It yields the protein CASSLHYEQYF.

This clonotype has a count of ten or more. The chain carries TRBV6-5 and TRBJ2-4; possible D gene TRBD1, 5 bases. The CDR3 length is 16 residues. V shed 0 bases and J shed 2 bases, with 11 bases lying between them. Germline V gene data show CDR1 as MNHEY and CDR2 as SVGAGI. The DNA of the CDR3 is TGTGCCAGCAGTTACTCGATTAGGGGTACCAAAAACATTCAGTACTTC. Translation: CASSYSIRGTKNIQYF.

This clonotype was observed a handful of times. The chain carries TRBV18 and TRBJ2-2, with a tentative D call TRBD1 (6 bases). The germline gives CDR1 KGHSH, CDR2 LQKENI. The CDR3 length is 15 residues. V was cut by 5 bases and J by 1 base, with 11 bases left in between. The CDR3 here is CASSFRQVNTGELFF. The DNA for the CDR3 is TGTGCCAGCTCATTCAGACAGGTGAACACCGGGGAGCTGTTTTTT.

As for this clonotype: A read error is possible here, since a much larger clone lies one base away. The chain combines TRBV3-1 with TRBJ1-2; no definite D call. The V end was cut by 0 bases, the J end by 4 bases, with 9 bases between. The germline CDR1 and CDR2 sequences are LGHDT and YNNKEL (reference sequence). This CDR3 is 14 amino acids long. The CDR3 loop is CASSQETSTYGYTF. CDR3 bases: TGTGCCAGCAGCCAAGAGACTTCCACCTATGGCTACACCTTC.

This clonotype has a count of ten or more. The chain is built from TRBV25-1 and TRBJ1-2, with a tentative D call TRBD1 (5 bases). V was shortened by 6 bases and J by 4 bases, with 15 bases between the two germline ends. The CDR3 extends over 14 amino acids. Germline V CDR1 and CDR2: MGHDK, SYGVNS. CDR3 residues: CASSSVDSLYGYTF. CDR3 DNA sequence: TGTGCCAGCAGCTCCGTAGACAGTCTCTATGGCTACACCTTC.

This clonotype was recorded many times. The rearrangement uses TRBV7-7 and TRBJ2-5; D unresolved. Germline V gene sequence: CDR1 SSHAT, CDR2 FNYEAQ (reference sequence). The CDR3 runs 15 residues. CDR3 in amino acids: CAISLTIGPAQTQYF. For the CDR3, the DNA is TGTGCTATCAGCTTAACAATAGGACCCGCGCAGACCCAGTACTTC.

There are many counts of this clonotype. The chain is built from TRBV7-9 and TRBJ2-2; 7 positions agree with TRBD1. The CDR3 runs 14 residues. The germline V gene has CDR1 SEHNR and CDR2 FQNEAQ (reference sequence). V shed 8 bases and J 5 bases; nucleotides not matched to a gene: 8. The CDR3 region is CASSEGGRTGELFF. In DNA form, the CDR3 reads TGTGCCAGCTCAGAAGGGGGCAGGACCGGGGAGCTGTTTTTT.

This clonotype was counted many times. The chain's CDR3 is CASSVMISTDTQYF. The CDR3 nucleotides read TGCGCCAGCAGTGTTATGATTTCAACAGATACGCAGTATTTT. The rearrangement links TRBV10-1 to TRBJ2-3; D is ambiguous. The CDR3 extends over 14 amino acids. Germline V gene sequence: CDR1 WNHNN, CDR2 SYGVQD (reference sequence). The V end was cut by 4 bases, the J end by 3 bases, with 11 bases between.

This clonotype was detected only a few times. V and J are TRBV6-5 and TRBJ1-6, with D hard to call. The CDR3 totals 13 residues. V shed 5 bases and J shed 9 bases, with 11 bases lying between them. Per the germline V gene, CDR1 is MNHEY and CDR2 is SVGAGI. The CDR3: CASSPIRASPLHF. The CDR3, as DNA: TGTGCCAGCAGTCCCATTCGGGCTTCACCCCTCCACTTT.